This TCR beta chain was captured by sequencing in a study of molecular identifiers for immune sequencing clone quantification. In germline, CDR1 is LNHDA, CDR2 SQIVND (reference sequence). Trimming shortened V by 3 bases and J by 2 bases, and 5 bases separated the two germline ends. This CDR3 spans 14 amino acids. For bulk TCR libraries, previously described methods and listed TCR primers were used. One entry per CDR3 protein results from TCRdb running MiXCR on the PCR reads. The table has about 510,000 distinct CDR3 sequences, around 23% seen once. The chain combines TRBV19 with TRBJ2-6; D is uncertain. This receptor was taken from a human donor in good health. Some libraries in this study had Jurkat cell RNA spiked in. Material: naive CD8+ T cells from blood, with Jurkat cell RNA spiked in. Subset given: FACS-sorted CD8+CD4-CCR7+CD45RA+ naive T cells. The CDR3 loop reads CASSIFPGANVLTF. In nucleotides, the CDR3 is TGTGCCAGTAGTATTTTCCCTGGGGCCAACGTCCTGACTTTC.